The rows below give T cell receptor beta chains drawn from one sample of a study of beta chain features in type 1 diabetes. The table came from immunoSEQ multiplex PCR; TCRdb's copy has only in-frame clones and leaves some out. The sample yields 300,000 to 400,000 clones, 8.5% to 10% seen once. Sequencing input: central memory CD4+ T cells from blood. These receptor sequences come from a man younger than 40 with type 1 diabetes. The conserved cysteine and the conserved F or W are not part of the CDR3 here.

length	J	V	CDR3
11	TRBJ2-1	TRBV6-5	AISSLLNNEQF
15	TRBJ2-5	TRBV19	ASSMGLAGVRGETQY
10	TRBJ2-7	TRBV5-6	ASRGRVGEQY
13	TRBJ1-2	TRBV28	ASSFETGASYGYT
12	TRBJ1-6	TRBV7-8	ASSRGTQRSPLH
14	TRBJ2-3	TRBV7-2	ASSPGLAGGADTQY
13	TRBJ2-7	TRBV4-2	ASSLDRTYSYEQY
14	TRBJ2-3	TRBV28	ASSLFRDLSADTQY
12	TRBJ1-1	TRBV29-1	SVGGLGGNTEAF
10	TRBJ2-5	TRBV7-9	ASSLASETQY
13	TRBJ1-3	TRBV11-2	ASSSGGGTGNTIY
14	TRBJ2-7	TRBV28	ASSPMGQGVAYEQY
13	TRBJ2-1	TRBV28	ASSPQSGSYNEQF
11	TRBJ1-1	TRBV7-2	ASSRLGYTEAF
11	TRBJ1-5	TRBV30	AWSGRTDQPQH
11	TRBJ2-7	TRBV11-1	ASRFVDEGEQY
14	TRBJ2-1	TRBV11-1	ASSPGVAGVYNEQF
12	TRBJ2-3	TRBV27	ASSVHRGTDTQY
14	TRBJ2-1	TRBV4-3	ASSQDVSHAYNEQF
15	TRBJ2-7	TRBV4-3	ASSQDPRGGAGGEQY
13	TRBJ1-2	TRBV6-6	ASSYLRDGDYGYT
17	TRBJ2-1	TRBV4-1	ASSQDRSGRTSSYNEQF
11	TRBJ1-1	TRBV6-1	ASSEQGDGEAF
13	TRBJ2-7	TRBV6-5	ASSLSGTGADEQY
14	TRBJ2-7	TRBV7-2	ASRRGLAGPSYEQY
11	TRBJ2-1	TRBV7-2	ASSPAAYNEQF
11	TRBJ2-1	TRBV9	ASSGRDGNEQF
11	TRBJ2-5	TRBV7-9	ASSRNTIETQY
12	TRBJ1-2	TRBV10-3	AISDPQGFGGYT
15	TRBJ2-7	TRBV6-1	ASSGTGTSGRYYEQY
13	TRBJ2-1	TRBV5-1	ASSLGDRDINEQF
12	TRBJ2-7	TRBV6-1	ASNLAVRSYEQY
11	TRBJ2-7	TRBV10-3	AISRDGSYEQY
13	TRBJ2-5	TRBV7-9	ASSSDRGVKETQY
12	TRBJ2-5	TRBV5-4	ASSLPGGQETQY
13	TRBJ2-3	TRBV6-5	ASRGTRGHTDTQY
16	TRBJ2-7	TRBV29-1	SVVERGFLGREMGEQY
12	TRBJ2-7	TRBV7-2	ASRLAGNPYEQY
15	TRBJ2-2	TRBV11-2	ASSFLRGAAATGELF
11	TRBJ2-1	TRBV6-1	ASSEPGYNEQF
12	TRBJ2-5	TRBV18	ASSPGTRRETQY
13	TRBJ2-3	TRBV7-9	ASSLDGGRGDTQY